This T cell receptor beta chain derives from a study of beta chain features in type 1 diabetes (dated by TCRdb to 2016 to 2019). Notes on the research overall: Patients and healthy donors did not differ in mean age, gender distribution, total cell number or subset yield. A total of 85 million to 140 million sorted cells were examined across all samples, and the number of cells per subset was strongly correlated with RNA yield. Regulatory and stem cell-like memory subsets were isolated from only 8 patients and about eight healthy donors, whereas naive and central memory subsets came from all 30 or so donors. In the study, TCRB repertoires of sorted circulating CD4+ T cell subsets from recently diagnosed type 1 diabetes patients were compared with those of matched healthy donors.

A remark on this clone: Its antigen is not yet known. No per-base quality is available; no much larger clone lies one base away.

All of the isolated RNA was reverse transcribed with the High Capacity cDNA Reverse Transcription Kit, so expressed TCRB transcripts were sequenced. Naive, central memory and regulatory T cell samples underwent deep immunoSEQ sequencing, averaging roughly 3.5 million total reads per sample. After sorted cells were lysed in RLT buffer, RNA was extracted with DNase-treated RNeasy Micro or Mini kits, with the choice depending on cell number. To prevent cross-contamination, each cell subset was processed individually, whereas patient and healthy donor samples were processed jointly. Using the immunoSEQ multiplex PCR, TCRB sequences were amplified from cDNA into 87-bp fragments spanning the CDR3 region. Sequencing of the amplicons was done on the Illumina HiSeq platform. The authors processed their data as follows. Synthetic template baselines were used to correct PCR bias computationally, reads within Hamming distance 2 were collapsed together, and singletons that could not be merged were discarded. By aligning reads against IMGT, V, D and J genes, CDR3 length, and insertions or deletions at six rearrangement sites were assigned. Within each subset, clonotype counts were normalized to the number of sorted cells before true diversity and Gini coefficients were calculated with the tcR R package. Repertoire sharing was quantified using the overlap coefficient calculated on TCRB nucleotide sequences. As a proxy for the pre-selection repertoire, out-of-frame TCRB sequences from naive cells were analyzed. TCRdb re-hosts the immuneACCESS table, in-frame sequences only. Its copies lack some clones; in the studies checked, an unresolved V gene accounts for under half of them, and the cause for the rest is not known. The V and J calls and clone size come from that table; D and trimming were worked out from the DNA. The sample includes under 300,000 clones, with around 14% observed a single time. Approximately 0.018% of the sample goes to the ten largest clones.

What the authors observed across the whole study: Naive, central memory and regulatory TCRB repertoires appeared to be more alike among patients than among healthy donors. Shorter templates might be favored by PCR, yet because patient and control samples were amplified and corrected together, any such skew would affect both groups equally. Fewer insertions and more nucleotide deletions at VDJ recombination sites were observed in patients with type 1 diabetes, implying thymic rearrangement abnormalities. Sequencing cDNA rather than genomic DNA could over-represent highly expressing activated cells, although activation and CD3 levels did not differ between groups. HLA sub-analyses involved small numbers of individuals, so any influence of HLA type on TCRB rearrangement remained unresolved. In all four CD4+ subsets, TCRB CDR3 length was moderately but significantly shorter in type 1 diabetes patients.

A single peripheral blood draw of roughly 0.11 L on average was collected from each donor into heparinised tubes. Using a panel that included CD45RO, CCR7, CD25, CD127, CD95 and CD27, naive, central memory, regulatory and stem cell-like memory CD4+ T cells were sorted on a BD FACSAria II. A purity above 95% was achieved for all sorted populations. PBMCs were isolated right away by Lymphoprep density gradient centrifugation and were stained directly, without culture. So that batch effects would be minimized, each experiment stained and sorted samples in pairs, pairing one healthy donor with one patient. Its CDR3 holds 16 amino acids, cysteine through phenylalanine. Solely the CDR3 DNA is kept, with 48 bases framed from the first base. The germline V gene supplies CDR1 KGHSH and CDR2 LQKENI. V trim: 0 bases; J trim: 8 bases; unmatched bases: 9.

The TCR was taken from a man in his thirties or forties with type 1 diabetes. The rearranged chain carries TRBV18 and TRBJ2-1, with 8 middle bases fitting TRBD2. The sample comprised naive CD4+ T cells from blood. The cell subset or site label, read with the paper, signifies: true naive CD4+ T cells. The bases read TGTGCCAGCTCACCACCCCGGGGGGGCAGTATCGATGAGCAGTTCTTC. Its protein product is CASSPPRGGSIDEQFF. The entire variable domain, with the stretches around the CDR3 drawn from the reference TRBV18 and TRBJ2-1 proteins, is NAGVMQNPRHLVRRRGQEARLRCSPMKGHSHVYWYRQLPEEGLKFMVYLQKENIIDESGMPKERFSAEFPKEGPSILRIQQVVRGDSAAYFCASSPPRGGSIDEQFFGPGTRLTVL.